A selection of T cell receptor beta chains follows, all from one sample in a study of blood T cell repertoires in COVID-19. Some clones are missing from TCRdb's copy, which holds only in-frame ones; the method was immunoSEQ multiplex PCR. Here the sample spans around 300,000 clones, approximately 88% being singletons. The specimen sequenced was peripheral blood. Receptors were obtained from a man aged 45 to 65 with acute or convalescent COVID-19. CDR3s include the opening cysteine and the closing phenylalanine or tryptophan. A D gene is named only where the DNA matches it firmly. Size is omitted from some rows. Given values are once, few, many or a class for expanded clones.

13 TRBD1 TRBJ2-1 TRBV5-1 - CASSPGQGREQFF TGCGCCAGCAGCCCGGGACAGGGGAGAGAGCAGTTCTTC
17 - TRBJ1-5 TRBV19 - CASSLGRGLYSNQPQHF TGTGCCAGTAGCCTCGGTCGGGGACTTTATAGCAATCAGCCCCAGCATTTT
17 TRBD2 TRBJ2-1 TRBV5-1 - CASSLEGLAGSYNEQFF TGCGCCAGCAGCTTGGAGGGACTAGCGGGGAGCTACAATGAGCAGTTCTTC
13 TRBD1 TRBJ1-1 TRBV7-3 - CASSPTGGWGAFF TGTGCCAGCAGTCCTACAGGGGGCTGGGGAGCTTTCTTT
14 TRBD1 TRBJ2-1 TRBV5-1 - CASFDGQGGNEQFF TGCGCCAGCTTTGATGGACAGGGCGGTAATGAGCAGTTCTTC
19 - TRBJ2-7 TRBV19 - CASSIDLSRPGLRVYEQYF TGTGCCAGTAGTATAGATCTATCTCGCCCAGGGCTTAGGGTGTACGAGCAGTACTTC
13 - TRBJ2-1 TRBV5-6 - CASSLYPPQEQFF TGTGCCAGCAGCTTATACCCCCCCCAGGAGCAGTTCTTC
13 - TRBJ1-1 TRBV6-5 medium-sized CASSYGGNTEAFF TGTGCCAGCAGTTACGGAGGGAACACTGAAGCTTTCTTT
11 - TRBJ1-1 TRBV7-9 - CANLIGTEAFF TGTGCCAACCTCATCGGCACTGAAGCTTTCTTT
15 TRBD1 TRBJ1-2 TRBV10-3 - CATTGRTGDTGGYTF TGTGCCACCACAGGGAGGACAGGGGATACAGGTGGCTACACCTTC
13 - TRBJ1-6 TRBV30 few CAWSNRVNSPLHF TGTGCCTGGAGTAACAGGGTTAATTCACCCCTCCACTTT
13 TRBD1 TRBJ1-2 TRBV30 once CAWAPGQRYGYTF TGTGCCTGGGCACCGGGACAGCGCTATGGCTACACCTTC
16 - TRBJ1-2 TRBV29-1 - CSVEDRASWETGGYTF TGCAGCGTTGAAGATCGGGCCAGCTGGGAAACGGGAGGCTACACCTTC
15 TRBD1 TRBJ1-2 TRBV19 - CASSTMDRGEDGYTF TGTGCCAGTAGTACCATGGACAGGGGGGAGGATGGCTACACCTTC
15 - TRBJ2-6 TRBV19 - CASTHWSSGANVLTF TGTGCCAGTACCCATTGGAGCTCTGGGGCCAACGTCCTGACTTTC
15 TRBD1 TRBJ1-3 TRBV18 - CASSPLAGGGNTIYF TGTGCCAGCTCACCTCTGGCAGGGGGTGGAAACACCATATATTTT
14 - TRBJ1-4 TRBV7-8 many CASSRENYNEKLFF TGTGCCAGCAGCCGGGAGAACTATAATGAAAAACTGTTTTTT
16 - TRBJ1-6 TRBV10-1 - CASSESTLRVDSPLHF TGCGCCAGCAGTGAGTCAACGTTGAGGGTTGATTCACCCCTCCACTTT
15 - TRBJ1-1 TRBV7-8 - CASSPSASSDTEAFF TGTGCCAGCAGCCCCTCCGCTTCCTCGGACACTGAAGCTTTCTTT
17 - TRBJ1-1 TRBV27 - CASSHGLRDYRNTEAFF TGTGCCAGCAGTCATGGATTACGGGACTACAGGAACACTGAAGCTTTCTTT
14 TRBD1 TRBJ1-1 TRBV13 - CASTVRDRGTEAFF TGTGCCAGCACCGTCCGGGACAGGGGCACTGAAGCTTTCTTT
19 TRBD2 TRBJ2-2 TRBV3-1/TRBV3-2 - CASSQGVGTSGAFTGELFF TGTGCCAGCAGCCAAGGGGTCGGGACTAGCGGGGCGTTTACCGGGGAGCTGTTTTTT
13 - TRBJ2-2 TRBV3-1/TRBV3-2 - CASSQDYSGELFF TGTGCCAGCAGCCAAGACTACTCGGGGGAGCTGTTTTTT
13 TRBD1 TRBJ1-2 TRBV6-5 - CASSRQGPYGYTF TGTGCCAGCAGTCGACAGGGCCCGTATGGCTACACCTTC
13 - TRBJ2-5 TRBV2 - CASIVGGSGTQYF TGTGCCAGCATAGTTGGGGGGTCCGGGACCCAGTACTTC
18 TRBD2 TRBJ2-5 TRBV30 few CAWSVLGTSGGHEETQYF TGTGCCTGGAGTGTACTAGGGACTAGCGGGGGCCATGAAGAGACCCAGTACTTC
12 - TRBJ2-5 TRBV11-3 - CASSHSGETQYF TGTGCCAGCAGCCATTCGGGAGAGACCCAGTACTTC
14 - TRBJ1-2 TRBV3-1/TRBV3-2 - CASSPNRDGYGYTF TGTGCCAGCAGTCCTAACAGGGACGGCTATGGCTACACCTTC
15 - TRBJ1-4 TRBV5-8 - CASSLAGGSNEKLFF TGTGCCAGCAGCTTGGCCGGGGGGTCGAATGAAAAACTGTTTTTT
14 - TRBJ1-2 TRBV7-6 few CASSLARGSYGYTF TGTGCCAGCAGCTTAGCGCGGGGGTCGTATGGCTACACCTTC
14 TRBD1 TRBJ2-7 TRBV29-1 - CSVRSTGGSIEQYF TGCAGCGTTCGATCGACAGGGGGCTCAATCGAGCAGTACTTC
15 - TRBJ1-6 TRBV10-1 - CASSESTGWNSPLHF TGCGCCAGCAGTGAGTCAACAGGATGGAATTCACCCCTCCACTTT
16 TRBD1 TRBJ1-3 TRBV6-5 - CASSYAGRGTGNTIYF TGTGCCAGCAGTTACGCTGGCAGGGGGACTGGAAACACCATATATTTT
15 - TRBJ1-5 TRBV4-1 - CASSPIFGGNQPQHF TGCGCCAGCAGCCCTATCTTTGGAGGCAATCAGCCCCAGCATTTT
13 - TRBJ1-3 TRBV6-1 - CASSEGPGNTIYF TGTGCCAGCAGTGAAGGGCCAGGAAACACCATATATTTT
16 TRBD2 TRBJ2-5 TRBV29-1 once CSVEGPVAGYQETQYF TGCAGCGTTGAGGGGCCGGTAGCGGGGTACCAAGAGACCCAGTACTTC
14 - TRBJ1-1 TRBV18 few CASSPIRGNTEAFF TGTGCCAGCTCACCAATTCGGGGAAACACTGAAGCTTTCTTT
15 TRBD1 TRBJ2-2 TRBV7-9 - CASSLRTGHTGELFF TGTGCCAGCAGCTTAAGGACAGGGCACACCGGGGAGCTGTTTTTT
14 TRBD1 TRBJ2-5 TRBV5-1 - CASRPGTGQETQYF TGCGCCAGCAGGCCCGGGACAGGCCAAGAGACCCAGTACTTC
15 TRBD1 TRBJ1-2 TRBV27 - CASSPTGGPHYGYTF TGTGCCAGCAGTCCTACAGGGGGCCCCCACTATGGCTACACCTTC
15 - TRBJ1-2 TRBV25-1 - CASSEGTILLSGYTF TGTGCCAGCAGTGAAGGGACAATCCTACTTAGTGGCTACACCTTC
13 - TRBJ2-1 TRBV5-4 - CASSPAQRDEQFF TGTGCCAGCAGCCCCGCCCAGCGGGATGAGCAGTTCTTC